This T cell receptor beta chain was documented in a study of cytomegalovirus exposure and HLA in healthy donors. General study findings and limits: Links to common viral pathogens appeared, in a later analysis, for several of the most significant clusters.

The CDR3 consists of 15 residues. Germline CDR1 reads SGHDN; CDR2 reads FVKESK. Deletions cut 3 bases from V and 3 bases from J, with 12 bases between. This PCR relied on a set of 60 Vbeta primers and 13 Jbeta primers. Authors' processing steps: Later work found roughly 80 million unique TCR beta chains, with some 11 million shared. Data came from immunoSEQ multiplex PCR; TCRdb stores just in-frame clones and leaves some out. For V, J and clone size, that table is used; D and trimming come from the DNA. The data contain 150,000 to 200,000 clones, approximately 82% of them seen just once; the ten biggest clones take up 2% to 2.5%. In regard to this clone: Its matching antigen is unknown.

The sequence was obtained from a woman in her twenties or thirties in good health and CMV-seronegative. Input material: PBMCs. This chain joins TRBV14 and TRBJ2-4; tentative D call: TRBD2 (5 bases). CDR3 in amino acids: CASSHPEGSKNIQYF. In DNA form, the CDR3 reads TGTGCCAGCAGCCATCCAGAAGGGAGCAAAAACATTCAGTACTTC.